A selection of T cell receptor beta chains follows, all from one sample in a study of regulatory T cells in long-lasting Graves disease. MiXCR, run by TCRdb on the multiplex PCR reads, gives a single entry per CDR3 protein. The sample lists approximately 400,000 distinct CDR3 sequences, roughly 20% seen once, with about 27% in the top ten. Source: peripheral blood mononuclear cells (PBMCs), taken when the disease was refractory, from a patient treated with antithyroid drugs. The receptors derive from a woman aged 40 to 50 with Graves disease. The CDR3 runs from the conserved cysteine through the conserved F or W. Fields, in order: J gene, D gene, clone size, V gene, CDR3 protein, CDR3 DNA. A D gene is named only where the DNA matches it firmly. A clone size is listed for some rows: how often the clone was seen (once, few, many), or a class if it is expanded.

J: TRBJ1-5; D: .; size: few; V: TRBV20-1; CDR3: CSAKRVNQPQHF; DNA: TGCAGTGCTAAGCGGGTCAATCAGCCCCAGCATTTT
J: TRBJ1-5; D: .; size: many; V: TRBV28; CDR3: CASSLIIGGNQPQHF; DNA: TGTGCCAGCAGTTTAATTATCGGGGGCAATCAGCCCCAGCATTTT
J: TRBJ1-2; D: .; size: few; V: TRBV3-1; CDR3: CASSQVDRLGGYTF; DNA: TGTGCCAGCAGCCAAGTCGACCGGCTCGGGGGCTACACCTTC
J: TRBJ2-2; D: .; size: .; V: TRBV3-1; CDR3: CASSLGTAMNTGELFF; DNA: TGTGCCAGCAGCCTTGGGACGGCTATGAACACCGGGGAGCTGTTTTTT
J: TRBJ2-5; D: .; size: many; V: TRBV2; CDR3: CASSENRQGRQETQYF; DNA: TGTGCCAGCAGTGAAAATCGGCAGGGGCGTCAAGAGACCCAGTACTTC
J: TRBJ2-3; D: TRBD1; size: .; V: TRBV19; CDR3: CASSVTGGKNTQYF; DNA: TGTGCCAGTAGTGTGACAGGGGGCAAAAATACGCAGTATTTT
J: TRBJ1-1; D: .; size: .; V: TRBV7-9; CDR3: CASSPFANTEAFF; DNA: TGTGCCAGCAGCCCCTTCGCTAACACTGAAGCTTTCTTT
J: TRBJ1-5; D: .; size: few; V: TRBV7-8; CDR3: CASSSAGAVAPDSNQPQHF; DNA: TGTGCCAGCAGCTCTGCGGGGGCCGTAGCCCCAGATAGCAATCAGCCCCAGCATTTT
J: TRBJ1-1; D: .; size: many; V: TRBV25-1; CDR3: CASRGPMNTEAFF; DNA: TGTGCCAGCAGGGGACCGATGAACACTGAAGCTTTCTTT
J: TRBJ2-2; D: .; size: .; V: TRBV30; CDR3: CAWGARVGPGELFF; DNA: TGTGCCTGGGGGGCCCGGGTGGGCCCCGGGGAGCTGTTTTTT